Presented here are 27 T cell receptor beta chains from one specimen sequenced in a study of blood T cell repertoires in COVID-19. Some clones are missing from TCRdb's copy, which holds only in-frame ones; the method was immunoSEQ multiplex PCR. The table shows 200,000 to 250,000 clones, with roughly 88% occurring only once. The sequenced sample was PBMCs or T cells enriched from blood (not recorded which). All receptors derive from a woman in her 30s who had been exposed to COVID-19.

There are a few counts of this clone. V gene TRBV7-9 combines with J gene TRBJ1-1, with D uncertain. The germline gives CDR1 SEHNR, CDR2 FQNEAQ (reference sequence). Trimming took off 8 bases at V and 1 base at J, with 14 bases between the two ends. CDR3 size: 14 residues. DNA for the CDR3: TGTGCCAGCCGGAACTACCCAGCGAACACTGAAGCTTTCTTT. Protein product: CASRNYPANTEAFF. The full variable domain, with the rest looked up from reference TRBV7-9 and TRBJ1-1, is DTGVSQNPRHKITKRGQNVTFRCDPISEHNRLYWYRQTLGQGPEFLTYFQNEAQLEKSRLLSDRFSAERPKGSFSTLEIQRTEQGDSAMYLCASRNYPANTEAFFGQGTRLTVV.

This clone has only a few counts. The chain is built from TRBV11-3 and TRBJ2-7, with D tentatively TRBD2 (6 bases). Germline V gene lookup returns CDR1 SGHNT and CDR2 YENEEA. This CDR3 spans 13 amino acids. V was cut by 1 base and J by 3 bases, with 7 bases left in between. The CDR3 DNA reads as TGTGCCAGCAGCTTAGGGGAGGTCTACGAGCAGTACTTC. This sequence encodes CASSLGEVYEQYF.

V and J are TRBV5-4 and TRBJ2-1, with a tentative D call TRBD2 (6 bases). Trimming left V 4 bases short and J 9 bases short, with 20 bases between. The germline V gene encodes CDR1 SGHNT and CDR2 YYREEE (reference sequence). CDR3 length: 15 amino acids. CDR3 residues: CASSPTRGSRSEQFF. For the CDR3, the DNA is TGTGCCAGCAGCCCCACTCGGGGGAGCCGGAGTGAGCAGTTCTTC. Based on the CDR3 plus reference TRBV5-4 and TRBJ2-1, the full variable domain is ETGVTQSPTHLIKTRGQQVTLRCSSQSGHNTVSWYQQALGQGPQFIFQYYREEENGRGNFPPRFSGLQFPNYSSELNVNALELDDSALYLCASSPTRGSRSEQFFGPGTRLTVL.

The CDR3: CASSLSEGYNEQFF. For the CDR3, the DNA is TGTGCCAGCAGTTTAAGTGAGGGTTACAATGAGCAGTTCTTC. V gene TRBV27 combines with J gene TRBJ2-1, with TRBD2 as a possible D gene (5 bases). The CDR3 is made up of 14 amino acids. The germline V gene encodes CDR1 MNHEY and CDR2 SMNVEV (reference sequence). Between the trimmed V and J ends, which lost 2 bases and 4 bases, there was a span of 9 bases.

The chain recombines TRBV5-1 with TRBJ2-4; 8 nucleotides align to TRBD1. The CDR3 spans 14 residues. The V gene end was trimmed by 4 bases and the J gene end by 13 bases; junction bases not matched to a gene: 13. The germline V gene has CDR1 SGHRS and CDR2 YFSETQ. The CDR3 sequence: CASSPLAGGAGQYF. DNA for the CDR3: TGCGCCAGCAGCCCATTGGCAGGGGGCGCAGGGCAGTACTTC.

The chain is built from TRBV12-3 or TRBV12-4 and TRBJ1-2; D is uncertain. V was trimmed by 6 bases and J by 8 bases, leaving 16 bases between them. There are 13 residues in the CDR3. The CDR3 is CASSPYEYEGYTF. The CDR3 region has the DNA TGTGCCAGCAGCCCTTACGAGTATGAGGGCTACACCTTC.

The rearrangement links TRBV5-6 to TRBJ1-2; D ambiguous. Germline CDR1 reads SGHDT; CDR2 reads YYEEEE. V was trimmed by 2 bases and J by 2 bases, leaving 7 bases between them. The CDR3 has 13 amino acids. The CDR3 loop reads CASSLAGNYGYTF. CDR3 DNA: TGTGCCAGCAGCTTAGCGGGAAACTATGGCTACACCTTC.

The chain uses TRBV5-6 and TRBJ2-1; TRBD2 matches 12 bases. The V gene's germline CDR1 is SGHDT and CDR2 YYEEEE. The CDR3 consists of 16 residues. Trimming took 2 bases from V and 4 from J; bases not matched to a gene: 4. The CDR3 nucleotides read TGTGCCAGCAGCTTAGCGGGACTAGCGGGTTACAATGAGCAGTTCTTC. Translated, it gives CASSLAGLAGYNEQFF.

The chain carries TRBV7-9 and TRBJ2-3; TRBD1 agrees at 7 bases. Germline CDR1 and CDR2: SEHNR and FQNEAQ (reference sequence). The CDR3 is 15 amino acids. V shed 1 base, J shed 1 base, and the junction held 2 bases outside the gene matches. In DNA, the CDR3 is TGTGCCAGCAGCTTAGGGGACAGTGGCACAGATACGCAGTATTTT. Its translation is CASSLGDSGTDTQYF.

Comments on this clone: This same CDR3 is encoded by further DNA sequences in the sample. The chain is built from TRBV6-1 and TRBJ1-3; no reliable D call. The CDR3 contains 13 residues. V shed 3 bases and J shed 4 bases, with 7 bases lying between them. The germline V gene encodes CDR1 MNHNS and CDR2 SASEGT. This CDR3 reads CASSDGLGNTIYF. In DNA form, the CDR3 reads TGTGCCAGCAGTGATGGGCTCGGAAACACCATATATTTT.

The rearrangement joins TRBV3-1 (or the pseudogene TRBV3-2) to TRBJ1-5, with 11 nucleotides matching TRBD1. CDR3 size: 14 residues. The J segment lost 5 bases and the V segment lost 4 bases, leaving 1 base of the junction unmatched. Germline lookup yields CDR1 LGHDT and CDR2 YNNKEL (reference sequence). As DNA, the CDR3 is TGTGCCAGCAGCCGGGACAGGGGGTATCAGCCCCAGCATTTT. Protein product: CASSRDRGYQPQHF.

The chain carries TRBV19 and TRBJ2-7; 8 bases align to TRBD2. This CDR3 has 15 residues. V was clipped by 3 bases and J by 4 bases; unmatched bases: 8. Germline CDR1 and CDR2: LNHDA and SQIVND (reference sequence). This CDR3 reads CASSMSPSGLYEQYF. CDR3 nucleotide sequence: TGTGCCAGTAGTATGTCGCCTAGCGGGCTTTACGAGCAGTACTTC.

This chain connects TRBV7-3 to TRBJ2-1; the match to TRBD2 covers 13 bases. The V gene end was trimmed by 4 bases and the J gene end by 9 bases; junction bases not matched to a gene: 3. Germline loops: CDR1 SGHTA, CDR2 FQGTGA. The CDR3 contains 14 residues. The chain's CDR3 is CASSSGTSGTEQFF. The CDR3 DNA reads as TGTGCCAGCAGCTCCGGGACTAGCGGGACTGAGCAGTTCTTC.

The genes are TRBV21-1 and TRBJ2-2; the D call in the table, TRBD2, was not verified against the DNA. TRBV21-1 is designated a pseudogene. The CDR3 totals 15 residues. The CDR3 bases are TGTGCCAGCAGCAATCGAGAGGGAAACACCGGGGAGCTGTTTTTT. Residues: CASSNREGNTGELFF.

V gene TRBV28 combines with J gene TRBJ2-1, with D perhaps TRBD1 (7 bases). V was trimmed by 6 bases and J by 2 bases, leaving 23 bases between them. Germline CDR1 MDHEN, CDR2 SYDVKM. CDR3 length equals 18 residues. This CDR3 reads CASSRDRVSGLAYNEQFF. The CDR3, as DNA: TGTGCCAGCAGCCGAGACAGGGTCAGCGGGCTTGCCTACAATGAGCAGTTCTTC.

The chain links TRBV14 to TRBJ2-1; D possibly corresponds to TRBD1 (5 bases). The ends were cut back, 2 bases at V and 4 bases at J, with 9 bases in the middle. The CDR3 extends over 14 amino acids. Germline V gene lookup returns CDR1 SGHDN and CDR2 FVKESK. The CDR3: CASSQLTDYNEQFF. The CDR3 DNA is TGTGCCAGCAGCCAACTGACAGATTACAATGAGCAGTTCTTC. The full variable domain, rest sourced from reference TRBV14 and TRBJ2-1, is EAGVTQFPSHSVIEKGQTVTLRCDPISGHDNLYWYRRVMGKEIKFLLHFVKESKQDESGMPNNRFLAERTGGTYSTLKVQPAELEDSGVYFCASSQLTDYNEQFFGPGTRLTVL.

CDR3 sequence (DNA): TGTGCCAGCAGCAAGCTTCAGCGGGGACTCAATGAGCAGTTCTTC. Its protein is CASSKLQRGLNEQFF. V gene TRBV21-1 combines with J gene TRBJ2-1; the D call TRBD2 from the table was never checked on the DNA. TRBV21-1 is a pseudogene segment. The CDR3 has 15 residues.

This chain connects TRBV6-1 to TRBJ1-1, with a tentative D call TRBD1 (5 bases). Trimming removed 4 bases at V and 1 base at J, with 16 bases between. Germline V gives CDR1 MNHNS, CDR2 SASEGT. There are 16 residues in the CDR3. The CDR3 region is CASSVYRLEGNTEAFF. Here the CDR3 DNA reads TGTGCCAGCAGTGTGTACAGGTTGGAGGGGAACACTGAAGCTTTCTTT.

The chain joins TRBV10-3 to TRBJ2-7, with a tentative D call TRBD2 (6 bases). This CDR3 spans 11 amino acids. Trimming cost V 5 bases and J 6 bases, with 8 bases left between them. The germline CDR1 and CDR2 sequences are ENHRY and SYGVKD. This chain's CDR3 is CAISLGGEQYF. For the CDR3, the DNA is TGTGCCATCAGTCTGGGAGGCGAGCAGTACTTC.

The chain joins TRBV11-2 to TRBJ2-3, with 8 bases fitting TRBD1. Germline lookup yields CDR1 SGHAT and CDR2 FQNNGV. J gave up 4 bases and V 0 bases, and 0 bases lay outside the gene matches. The CDR3 has 14 amino acids. CDR3 amino acids: CASSLDRGPDTQYF. CDR3 coding DNA: TGTGCCAGCAGCTTAGACAGGGGGCCAGATACGCAGTATTTT.

The chain recombines TRBV14 with TRBJ2-7, with D possibly matching TRBD2 (5 bases). Looked up from germline, CDR1 is SGHDN and CDR2 is FVKESK. Trimming left V 1 base short and J 7 bases short, with 14 bases between. The CDR3 contains 14 residues. The CDR3 is CASSQVSWETEQYF. Here the CDR3 DNA reads TGTGCCAGCAGCCAAGTGTCGTGGGAGACTGAGCAGTACTTC.

The CDR3: CASSFWAGANYGYTF. CDR3 nucleotide sequence: TGTGCCAGCAGTTTTTGGGCAGGGGCCAACTATGGCTACACCTTC. V usage is TRBV28 and J usage is TRBJ1-2; weak D call: TRBD1 (6 bases). CDR3 length equals 15 residues. V was shortened by 3 bases and J by 2 bases, with 13 bases between the two germline ends. Germline CDR1 and CDR2: MDHEN and SYDVKM.

The chain's CDR3 is CASSAGQGAGEKLFF. DNA of the CDR3: TGTGCCAGCAGTGCCGGACAGGGCGCGGGAGAAAAACTGTTTTTT. The rearrangement joins TRBV2 to TRBJ1-4; TRBD1 aligns across 8 bases. The germline V gene encodes CDR1 SNHLY and CDR2 FYNNEI. The V segment lost 4 bases and the J segment 8 bases; nucleotides outside the gene matches: 9. This CDR3 region has 15 residues.

V and J are TRBV4-1 and TRBJ1-5; D might be TRBD1 (6 bases). This CDR3 has 16 residues. V was clipped by 1 base and J by 9 bases, with 19 bases between them. Germline-derived CDR1 and CDR2 are MGHRA and YSYEKL. The DNA for the CDR3 is TGCGCCAGCAGCCAAGTGGGAGGGGGTAGGAACACGCCCCAGCATTTT. Translating gives CASSQVGGGRNTPQHF.

The chain has TRBV3-1 (or the pseudogene TRBV3-2) and TRBJ2-7; 8 bases are a match to TRBD1. CDR1 and CDR2 from the germline V gene are LGHDT and YNNKEL (reference sequence). V lost 2 bases, J lost 6 bases, and 15 bases stayed unmatched. The CDR3 has 17 residues. In DNA form, the CDR3 reads TGTGCCAGCAGCCAATTATTAACCGGGACAGGCCGTCCCGAGCAGTACTTC. Its protein product is CASSQLLTGTGRPEQYF.

The chain joins TRBV4-2 to TRBJ2-1; a possible D gene is TRBD1 (5 bases). This CDR3 has 15 amino acids. Germline values: CDR1 LGHNA, CDR2 YNFKEQ. Trimming pared 0 bases from V and 5 bases from J, leaving 11 bases between. The CDR3 DNA sequence: TGTGCCAGCAGCCAAGATCAGGGCTTTCACAATGAGCAGTTCTTC. This encodes CASSQDQGFHNEQFF.

The chain has TRBV4-1 and TRBJ2-7; perhaps TRBD2 as D (6 bases). The CDR3 runs to 15 residues. Germline V CDR1 and CDR2: MGHRA, YSYEKL. V dropped 0 bases and J dropped 4 bases, with 13 bases sitting between them. The CDR3 sequence: CASSQDQSGLYEQYF. CDR3 sequence (DNA): TGCGCCAGCAGCCAAGATCAAAGCGGGCTGTACGAGCAGTACTTC.